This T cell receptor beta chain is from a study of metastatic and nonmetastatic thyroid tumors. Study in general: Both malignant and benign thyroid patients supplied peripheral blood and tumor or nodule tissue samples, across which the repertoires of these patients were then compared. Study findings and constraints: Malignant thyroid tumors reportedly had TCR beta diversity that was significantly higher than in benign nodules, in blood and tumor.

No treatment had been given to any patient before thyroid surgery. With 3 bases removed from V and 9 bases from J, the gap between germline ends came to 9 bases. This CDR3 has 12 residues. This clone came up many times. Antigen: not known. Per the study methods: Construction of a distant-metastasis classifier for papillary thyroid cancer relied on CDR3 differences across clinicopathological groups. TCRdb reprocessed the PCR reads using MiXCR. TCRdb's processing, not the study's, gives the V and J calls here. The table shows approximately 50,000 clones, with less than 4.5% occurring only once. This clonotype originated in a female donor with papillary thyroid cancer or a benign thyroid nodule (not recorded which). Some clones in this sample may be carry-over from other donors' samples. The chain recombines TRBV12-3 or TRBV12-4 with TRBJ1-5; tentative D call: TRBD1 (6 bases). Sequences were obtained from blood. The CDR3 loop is CASSFVGGPQHF. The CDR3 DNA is TGTGCCAGCAGTTTCGTAGGGGGGCCCCAGCATTTT.